The subject of this entry is one T cell receptor (beta chain). Antigen unknown. With 10%, 30% or 50% of RNA, roughly 17,000 to 1,000,000 naive CD8 T cells were sequenced. Sorted naive CD8 T cells were those defined as CD8+CD4-CCR7+CD45RA+. The data stem from a study of molecular identifiers for immune sequencing clone quantification. V was pared by 10 bases and J by 1 base, with 23 bases between. Germline V gene lookup returns CDR1 MNHEY and CDR2 SMNVEV (reference sequence). This CDR3 is 16 amino acids long. Previously described methods and listed TCR primers were employed for the bulk TCR libraries. From the PCR reads, TCRdb called clonotypes with MiXCR, one entry per CDR3 protein. The data show over 550,000 distinct CDR3 sequences, 25% seen once. Overall study findings and caveats: Spiked Jurkat TCR RNA from one cell was reportedly detectable among about 910,000 naive cells.

The gene calls are TRBV27 and TRBJ2-7; tentative D call: TRBD1 (5 bases). The sequencing input was naive CD8+ T cells from blood, with Jurkat cell RNA spiked in. Specified subset: FACS-sorted CD8+CD4-CCR7+CD45RA+ naive T cells. The sequence derives from a human donor in good health. Some libraries in this study had Jurkat cell RNA spiked in. The CDR3 sequence: CANAGLGASGSYEQYF. The CDR3 DNA reads TGTGCCAACGCTGGATTAGGGGCTAGTGGGTCCTACGAGCAGTACTTC.